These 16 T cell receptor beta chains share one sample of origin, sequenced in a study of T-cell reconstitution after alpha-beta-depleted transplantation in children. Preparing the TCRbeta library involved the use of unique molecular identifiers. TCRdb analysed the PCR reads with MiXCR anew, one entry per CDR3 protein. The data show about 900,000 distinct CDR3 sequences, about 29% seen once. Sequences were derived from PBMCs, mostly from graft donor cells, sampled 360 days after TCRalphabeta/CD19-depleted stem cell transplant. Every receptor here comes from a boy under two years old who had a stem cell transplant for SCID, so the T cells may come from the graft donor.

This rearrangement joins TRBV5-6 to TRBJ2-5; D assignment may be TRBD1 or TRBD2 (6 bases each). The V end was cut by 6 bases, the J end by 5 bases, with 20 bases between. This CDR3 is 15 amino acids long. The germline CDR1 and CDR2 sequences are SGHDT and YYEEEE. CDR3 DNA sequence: TGTGCCAGCACCCCTCGCATGGGGGCGGGGGAGACCCAGTACTTC. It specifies CASTPRMGAGETQYF.

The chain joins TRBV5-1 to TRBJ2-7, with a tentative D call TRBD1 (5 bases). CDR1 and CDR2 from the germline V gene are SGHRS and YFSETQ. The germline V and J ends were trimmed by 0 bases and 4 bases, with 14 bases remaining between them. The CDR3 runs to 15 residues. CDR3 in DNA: TGCGCCAGCAGCTTGGGGACACCGGGCCGTTACGAGCAGTACTTC. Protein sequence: CASSLGTPGRYEQYF.

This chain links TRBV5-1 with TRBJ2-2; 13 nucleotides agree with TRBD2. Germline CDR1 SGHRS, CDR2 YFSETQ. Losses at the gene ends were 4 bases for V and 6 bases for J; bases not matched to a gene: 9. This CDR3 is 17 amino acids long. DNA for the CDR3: TGCGCCAGCAGCCCACTAGCGGGGGGGCCGAGTTCCGGGGAGCTGTTTTTT. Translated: CASSPLAGGPSSGELFF.

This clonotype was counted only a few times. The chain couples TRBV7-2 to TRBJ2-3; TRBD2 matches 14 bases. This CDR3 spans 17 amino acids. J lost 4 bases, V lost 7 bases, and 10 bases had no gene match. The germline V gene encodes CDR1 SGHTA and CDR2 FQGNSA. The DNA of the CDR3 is TGTGCCAGCACCGAAAGACGACTAGCGGGGGGGCCAGATACGCAGTATTTT. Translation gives CASTERRLAGGPDTQYF.

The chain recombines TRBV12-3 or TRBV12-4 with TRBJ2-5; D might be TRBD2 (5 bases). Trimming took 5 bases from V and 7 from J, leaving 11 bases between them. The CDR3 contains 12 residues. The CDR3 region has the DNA TGTGCCAGCAGTACTAGGGTCCCGACCCAGTACTTC. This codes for CASSTRVPTQYF.

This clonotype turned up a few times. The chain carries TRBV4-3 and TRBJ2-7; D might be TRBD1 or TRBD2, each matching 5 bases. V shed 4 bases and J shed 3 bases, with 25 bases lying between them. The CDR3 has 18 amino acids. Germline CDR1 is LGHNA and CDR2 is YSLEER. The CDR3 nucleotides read TGCGCCAGCAGCCCTCGGGCCCTGAAAGAAGGGACCGGCTACGAGCAGTACTTC. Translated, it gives CASSPRALKEGTGYEQYF.

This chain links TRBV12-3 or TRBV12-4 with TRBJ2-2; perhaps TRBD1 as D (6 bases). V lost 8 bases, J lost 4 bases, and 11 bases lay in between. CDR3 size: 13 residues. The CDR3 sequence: CASQGSVTGELFF. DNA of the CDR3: TGTGCCAGCCAGGGGTCTGTCACCGGGGAGCTGTTTTTT.

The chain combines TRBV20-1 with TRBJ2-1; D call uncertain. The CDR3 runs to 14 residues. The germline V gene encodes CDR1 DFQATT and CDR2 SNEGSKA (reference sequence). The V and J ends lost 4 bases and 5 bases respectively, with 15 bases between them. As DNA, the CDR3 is TGCAGTGCTAATAACGAGAAGGGTCACAATGAGCAGTTCTTC. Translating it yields CSANNEKGHNEQFF.

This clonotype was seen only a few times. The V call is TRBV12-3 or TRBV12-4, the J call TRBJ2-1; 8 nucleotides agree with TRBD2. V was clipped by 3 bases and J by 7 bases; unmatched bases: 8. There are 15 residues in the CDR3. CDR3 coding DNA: TGTGCCAGCAGTTTTTACGGGGGGGCGAGGAATGAGCAGTTCTTC. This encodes CASSFYGGARNEQFF.

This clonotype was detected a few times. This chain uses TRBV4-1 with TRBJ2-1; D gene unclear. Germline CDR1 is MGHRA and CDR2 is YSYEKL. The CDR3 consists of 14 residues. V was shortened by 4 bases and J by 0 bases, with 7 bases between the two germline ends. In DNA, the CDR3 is TGCGCCAGCAGCCCCCATAGCTCCTACAATGAGCAGTTCTTC. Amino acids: CASSPHSSYNEQFF.

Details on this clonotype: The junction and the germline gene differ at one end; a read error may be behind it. Written as DNA, the CDR3 is TGTGCCAGCAGGGGGACTAGCGTTGGAAAGCAGTTCTTT. Translation: CASRGTSVGKQFF. The chain links TRBV12-3 or TRBV12-4 to TRBJ2-1; 10 nucleotides align to TRBD2. This CDR3 has 13 amino acids.

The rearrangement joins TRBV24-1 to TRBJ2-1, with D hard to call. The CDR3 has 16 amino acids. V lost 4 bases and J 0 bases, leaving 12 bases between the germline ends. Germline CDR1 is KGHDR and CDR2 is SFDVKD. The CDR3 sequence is CATSDPTLSSYNEQFF. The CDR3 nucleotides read TGTGCCACCAGTGACCCGACTCTGAGCTCCTACAATGAGCAGTTCTTC.

CDR3 loop: CSASSSPGPANTEAFF. CDR3 nucleotides: TGCAGTGCTAGCTCCTCCCCGGGACCGGCGAACACTGAAGCTTTCTTT. This sequence joins TRBV20-1 and TRBJ1-1, with D possibly being TRBD1 (5 bases). Per germline, CDR1 DFQATT and CDR2 SNEGSKA (reference sequence). V lost 3 bases, J lost 1 base, and 18 bases lay in between. This CDR3 has 16 amino acids.

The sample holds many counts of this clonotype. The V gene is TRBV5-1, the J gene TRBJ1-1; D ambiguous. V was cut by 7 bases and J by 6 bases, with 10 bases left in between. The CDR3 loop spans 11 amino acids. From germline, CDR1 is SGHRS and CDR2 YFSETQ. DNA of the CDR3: TGCGCCAGCTCGTTCGGCGCTGAAGCTTTCTTT. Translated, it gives CASSFGAEAFF.

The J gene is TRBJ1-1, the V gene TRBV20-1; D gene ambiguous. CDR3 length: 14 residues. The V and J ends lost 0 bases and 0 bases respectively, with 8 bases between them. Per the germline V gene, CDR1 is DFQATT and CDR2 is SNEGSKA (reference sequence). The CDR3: CSARDPVVNTEAFF. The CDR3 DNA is TGCAGTGCTAGAGATCCGGTCGTGAACACTGAAGCTTTCTTT.

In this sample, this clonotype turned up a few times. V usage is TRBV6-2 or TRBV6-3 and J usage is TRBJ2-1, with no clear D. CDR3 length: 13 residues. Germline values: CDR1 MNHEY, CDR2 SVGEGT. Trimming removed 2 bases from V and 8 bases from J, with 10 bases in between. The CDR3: CASSYGRNYEQFF. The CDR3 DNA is TGTGCCAGCAGTTACGGGCGGAACTATGAGCAGTTCTTC.